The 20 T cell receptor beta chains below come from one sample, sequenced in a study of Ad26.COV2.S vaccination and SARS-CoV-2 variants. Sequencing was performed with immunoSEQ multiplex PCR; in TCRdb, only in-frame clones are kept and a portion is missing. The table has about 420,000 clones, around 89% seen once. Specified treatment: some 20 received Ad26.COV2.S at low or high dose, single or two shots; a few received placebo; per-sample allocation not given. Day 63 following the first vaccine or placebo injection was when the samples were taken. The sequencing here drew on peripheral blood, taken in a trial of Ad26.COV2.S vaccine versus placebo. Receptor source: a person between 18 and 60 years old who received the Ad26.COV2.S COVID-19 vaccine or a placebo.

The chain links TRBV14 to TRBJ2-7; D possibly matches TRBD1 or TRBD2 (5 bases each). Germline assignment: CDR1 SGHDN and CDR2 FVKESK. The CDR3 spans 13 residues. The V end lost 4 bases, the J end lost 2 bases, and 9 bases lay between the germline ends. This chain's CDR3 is CASSPGTAYEQYF. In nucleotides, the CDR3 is TGTGCCAGCAGCCCAGGGACCGCCTACGAGCAGTACTTC.

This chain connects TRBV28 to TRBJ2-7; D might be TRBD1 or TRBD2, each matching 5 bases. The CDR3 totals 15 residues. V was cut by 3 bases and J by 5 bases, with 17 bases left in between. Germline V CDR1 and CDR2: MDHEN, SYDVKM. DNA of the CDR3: TGTGCCAGCAGTTTTCGAGGGGTAATTTCCCACGAGCAGTACTTC. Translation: CASSFRGVISHEQYF.

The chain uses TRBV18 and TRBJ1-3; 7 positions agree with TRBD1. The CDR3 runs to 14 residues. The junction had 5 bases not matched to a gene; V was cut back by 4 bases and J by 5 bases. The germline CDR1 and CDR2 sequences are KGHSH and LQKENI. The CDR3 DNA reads TGTGCCAGCTCACTACCGGGACAGCGAAACACCATATATTTT. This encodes CASSLPGQRNTIYF.

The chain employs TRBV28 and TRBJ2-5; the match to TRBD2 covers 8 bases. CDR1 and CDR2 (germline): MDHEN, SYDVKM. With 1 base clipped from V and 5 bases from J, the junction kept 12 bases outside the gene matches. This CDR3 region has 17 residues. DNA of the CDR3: TGTGCCAGCAGTTTATTACAGCGGGGGACACTGAAGGAGACCCAGTACTTC. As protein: CASSLLQRGTLKETQYF.

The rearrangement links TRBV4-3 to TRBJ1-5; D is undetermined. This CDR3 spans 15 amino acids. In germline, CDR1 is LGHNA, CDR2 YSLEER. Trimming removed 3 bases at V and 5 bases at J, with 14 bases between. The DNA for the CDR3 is TGCGCCAGCAGCCAGGCCTTCGGGCCGCATCAGCCCCAGCATTTT. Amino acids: CASSQAFGPHQPQHF.

The CDR3 DNA reads TGTGCCAGCAGTTTAGGGGCGTTCAATCAGCCCCAGCATTTT. Its protein product is CASSLGAFNQPQHF. The chain recombines TRBV28 with TRBJ1-5, with D perhaps matching TRBD1 (5 bases). Per the germline V gene, CDR1 is MDHEN and CDR2 is SYDVKM. Trimming removed 2 bases at V and 3 bases at J, with 8 bases between. The CDR3 extends over 14 amino acids.

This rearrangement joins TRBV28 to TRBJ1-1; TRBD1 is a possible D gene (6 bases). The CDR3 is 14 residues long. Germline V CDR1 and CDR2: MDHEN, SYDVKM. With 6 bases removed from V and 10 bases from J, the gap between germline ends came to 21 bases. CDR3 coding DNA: TGTGCCAGCAGGGAAACAGGGATGTCTCTTCGAGCTTTCTTT. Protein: CASRETGMSLRAFF.

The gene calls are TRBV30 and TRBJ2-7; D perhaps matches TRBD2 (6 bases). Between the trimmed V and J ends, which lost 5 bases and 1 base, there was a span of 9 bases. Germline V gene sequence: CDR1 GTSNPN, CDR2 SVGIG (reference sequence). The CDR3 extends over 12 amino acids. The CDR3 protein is CAWAEGSYEQYF. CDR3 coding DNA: TGTGCCTGGGCGGAGGGGTCCTACGAGCAGTACTTC.

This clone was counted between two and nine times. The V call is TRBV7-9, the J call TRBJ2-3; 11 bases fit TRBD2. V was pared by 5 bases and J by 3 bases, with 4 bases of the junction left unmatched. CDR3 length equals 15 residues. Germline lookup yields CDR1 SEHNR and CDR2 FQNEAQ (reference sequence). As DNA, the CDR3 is TGTGCCAGCAGCCCGGGGACTAGCGGAACAGATACGCAGTATTTT. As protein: CASSPGTSGTDTQYF.

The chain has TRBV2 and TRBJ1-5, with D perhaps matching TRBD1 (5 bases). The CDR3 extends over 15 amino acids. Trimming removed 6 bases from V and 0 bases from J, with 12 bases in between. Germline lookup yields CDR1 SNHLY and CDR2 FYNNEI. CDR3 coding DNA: TGTGCCAGCAGCAGACAGACCTATAGCAATCAGCCCCAGCATTTT. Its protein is CASSRQTYSNQPQHF.

The CDR3 sequence: CASSDRVGDGELFF. CDR3 in DNA: TGCGCCAGCAGTGACAGGGTAGGGGACGGGGAGCTGTTTTTT. V usage is TRBV10-1 and J usage is TRBJ2-2; maybe TRBD1 (5 bases). The CDR3 runs 14 residues. V shed 3 bases and J shed 7 bases, with 12 bases lying between them. Germline CDR1 WNHNN, CDR2 SYGVQD (reference sequence).

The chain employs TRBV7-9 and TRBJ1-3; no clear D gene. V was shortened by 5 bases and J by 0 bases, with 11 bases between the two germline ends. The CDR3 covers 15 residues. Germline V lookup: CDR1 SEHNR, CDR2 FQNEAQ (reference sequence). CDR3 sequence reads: CASSRTIHSGNTIYF. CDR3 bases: TGTGCCAGCAGCCGCACAATTCACTCTGGAAACACCATATATTTT.

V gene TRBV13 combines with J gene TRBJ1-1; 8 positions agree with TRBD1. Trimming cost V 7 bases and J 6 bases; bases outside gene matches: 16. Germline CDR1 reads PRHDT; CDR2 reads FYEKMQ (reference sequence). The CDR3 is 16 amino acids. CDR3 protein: CASNLWTGWEGPEAFF. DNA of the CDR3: TGTGCCAGCAACCTGTGGACAGGGTGGGAGGGCCCTGAAGCTTTCTTT.

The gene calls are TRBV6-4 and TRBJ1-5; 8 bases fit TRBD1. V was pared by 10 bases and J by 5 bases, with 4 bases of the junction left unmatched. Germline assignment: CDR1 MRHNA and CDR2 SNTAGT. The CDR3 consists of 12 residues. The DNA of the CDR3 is TGTGCCAACCCGACAGGGGATCAGCCCCAGCATTTT. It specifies CANPTGDQPQHF.

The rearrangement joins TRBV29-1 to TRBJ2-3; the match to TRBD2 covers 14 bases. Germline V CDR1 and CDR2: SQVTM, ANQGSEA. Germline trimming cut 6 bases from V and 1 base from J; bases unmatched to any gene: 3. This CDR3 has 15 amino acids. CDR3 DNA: TGCAGCGTCCAGGGACTAGCGGGGGGCACAGATACGCAGTATTTT. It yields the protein CSVQGLAGGTDTQYF.

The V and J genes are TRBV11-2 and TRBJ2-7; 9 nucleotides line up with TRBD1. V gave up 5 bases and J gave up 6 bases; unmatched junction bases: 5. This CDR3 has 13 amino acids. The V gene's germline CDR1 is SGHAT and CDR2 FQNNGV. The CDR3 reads CASSRDRVSEQYF. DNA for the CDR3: TGTGCCAGCAGCCGGGACAGGGTTAGCGAGCAGTACTTC.

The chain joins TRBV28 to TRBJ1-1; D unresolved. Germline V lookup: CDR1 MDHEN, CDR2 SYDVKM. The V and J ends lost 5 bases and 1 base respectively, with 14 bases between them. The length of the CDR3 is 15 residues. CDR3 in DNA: TGTGCCAGCAGTCCGCCCCCTGCCCGGAACACTGAAGCTTTCTTT. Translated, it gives CASSPPPARNTEAFF.

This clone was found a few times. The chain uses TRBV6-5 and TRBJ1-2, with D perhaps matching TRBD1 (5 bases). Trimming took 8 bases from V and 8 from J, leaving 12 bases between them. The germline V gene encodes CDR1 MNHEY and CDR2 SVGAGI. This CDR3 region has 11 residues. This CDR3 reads CASGWTPGYTF. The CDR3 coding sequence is TGTGCCAGCGGCTGGACACCGGGCTACACCTTC.

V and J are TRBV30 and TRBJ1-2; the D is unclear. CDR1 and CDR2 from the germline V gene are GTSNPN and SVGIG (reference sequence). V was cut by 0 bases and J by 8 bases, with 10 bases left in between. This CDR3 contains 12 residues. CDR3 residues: CAWSVGQRGYTF. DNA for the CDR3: TGTGCCTGGAGTGTTGGTCAGAGGGGCTACACCTTC.

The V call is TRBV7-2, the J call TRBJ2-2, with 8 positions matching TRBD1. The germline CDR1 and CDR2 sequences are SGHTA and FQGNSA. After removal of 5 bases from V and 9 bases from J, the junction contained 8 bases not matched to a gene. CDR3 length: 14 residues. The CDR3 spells CASSLTGGSWELFF. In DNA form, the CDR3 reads TGTGCCAGCAGCCTAACAGGGGGAAGCTGGGAGCTGTTTTTT.